The 32 T cell receptor beta chains below all came from one sample that was sequenced in a study of patients with pleural tuberculosis. TCRdb reanalysed the reads using MiXCR and keeps one entry per CDR3 protein. The table records about 50,000 distinct CDR3 sequences, about 6.8% of them present only once. The receptors stem from a human donor with pleural tuberculosis.

The chain recombines TRBV5-1 with TRBJ1-2; D is uncertain. The CDR3 is 15 amino acids. Germline lookup yields CDR1 SGHRS and CDR2 YFSETQ. The V end was cut by 4 bases, the J end by 3 bases, with 16 bases between. The CDR3 DNA follows: TGCGCCAGCAGCCCGTTTCCAGGAACGGACTATGGCTACACCTTC. This translates into CASSPFPGTDYGYTF.

V gene TRBV12-3 or TRBV12-4 combines with J gene TRBJ2-7, with D perhaps TRBD1 (6 bases). Trimming shortened V by 5 bases and J by 4 bases, and 15 bases separated the two germline ends. The CDR3 consists of 14 residues. CDR3 sequence (DNA): TGTGCCAGCAGTAAACACATCAGGGGATACGAGCAGTACTTC. Protein product: CASSKHIRGYEQYF.

This clonotype was seen repeatedly, ten times or more. The chain carries TRBV2 and TRBJ1-1, with D perhaps TRBD1 (6 bases). The germline V gene encodes CDR1 SNHLY and CDR2 FYNNEI. CDR3 length equals 13 residues. The V and J ends lost 7 bases and 2 bases respectively, with 11 bases between them. CDR3 in amino acids: CASTRDINTEAFF. CDR3 sequence (DNA): TGTGCCAGCACCCGGGACATTAACACTGAAGCTTTCTTT.

This clonotype was counted many times. The chain links TRBV6-2 or TRBV6-3 to TRBJ2-5; no reliable D call. V was shortened by 0 bases and J by 2 bases, with 7 bases between the two germline ends. Germline CDR1 reads MNHEY; CDR2 reads SVGEGT. The CDR3 runs 14 residues. The CDR3, as DNA: TGTGCCAGCAGTTACTCGTCTACACAAGAGACCCAGTACTTC. This codes for CASSYSSTQETQYF.

In this sample, this clonotype turned up many times. The chain links TRBV18 to TRBJ2-1, with a weak D call TRBD2 (5 bases). CDR1 KGHSH and CDR2 LQKENI come from the germline V gene. The germline V and J ends were trimmed by 0 bases and 5 bases, with 8 bases remaining between them. The CDR3 length is 14 residues. CDR3 in amino acids: CASSPPLEDNEQFF. The CDR3 bases are TGTGCCAGCTCACCACCCCTGGAGGACAATGAGCAGTTCTTC. The variable domain in full, with the rest retrieved from reference TRBV18 and TRBJ2-1, is NAGVMQNPRHLVRRRGQEARLRCSPMKGHSHVYWYRQLPEEGLKFMVYLQKENIIDESGMPKERFSAEFPKEGPSILRIQQVVRGDSAAYFCASSPPLEDNEQFFGPGTRLTVL.

This clonotype has at least ten counts. The chain combines TRBV15 with TRBJ1-1, with D perhaps TRBD1 (5 bases). V was trimmed by 0 bases and J by 3 bases, leaving 8 bases between them. The CDR3 has 14 amino acids. Germline V lookup: CDR1 LNHNV, CDR2 YYDKDF (reference sequence). CDR3 nucleotides: TGTGCCACCAGCAGAGATGGGGGGTACACTGAAGCTTTCTTT. Amino acid sequence: CATSRDGGYTEAFF.

The chain combines TRBV25-1 with TRBJ2-5; possibly TRBD1 for D (5 bases). Looked up from germline, CDR1 is MGHDK and CDR2 is SYGVNS. The length of the CDR3 is 12 residues. Trimming cost V 4 bases and J 5 bases, with 8 bases left between them. Written as DNA, the CDR3 is TGTGCCAGCAGTGTCTCAGGGGAGACCCAGTACTTC. Protein: CASSVSGETQYF.

This clonotype was seen many times. The chain recombines TRBV20-1 with TRBJ2-1; D uncertain. The CDR3 spans 11 residues. Germline V gene sequence: CDR1 DFQATT, CDR2 SNEGSKA (reference sequence). Trimming removed 2 bases from V and 4 bases from J, with 3 bases in between. DNA of the CDR3: TGCAGTGCTAGATCTTACAATGAGCAGTTCTTC. Protein: CSARSYNEQFF.

This clonotype came up a few times. This chain joins TRBV11-1 and TRBJ2-3; 8 bases line up with TRBD2. CDR3 size: 16 residues. The junction had 8 bases not matched to a gene; V was cut back by 2 bases and J by 4 bases. CDR1 is SGHAT and CDR2 is FQDESV in the germline V gene (reference sequence). CDR3 in DNA: TGTGCCAGCAGCTTATCGGGCGGGAGGCCCCCAGATACGCAGTATTTT. It yields the protein CASSLSGGRPPDTQYF.

This clonotype was seen ten or more times. The chain combines TRBV3-1 with TRBJ1-5, with D hard to call. Germline assignment: CDR1 LGHDT and CDR2 YNNKEL (reference sequence). Trimming removed 8 bases from V and 4 bases from J, with 12 bases in between. The CDR3 runs to 13 residues. CDR3 nucleotides: TGTGCCAGCGGCGTGTCAGCAAATCAGCCCCAGCATTTT. This codes for CASGVSANQPQHF.

This clonotype has a count of ten or more. The chain combines TRBV28 with TRBJ1-1; 7 bases match TRBD1. Germline trimming cut 5 bases from V and 9 bases from J; bases unmatched to any gene: 3. This CDR3 is 11 amino acids long. Germline V CDR1 and CDR2: MDHEN, SYDVKM. The CDR3 reads CASSPGQQAFF. DNA for the CDR3: TGTGCCAGCAGTCCGGGACAGCAAGCTTTCTTT.

This clonotype has just a few counts. This sequence joins TRBV12-5 and TRBJ2-5; possible D gene TRBD1, 6 bases. In germline, CDR1 is LGHNT, CDR2 FRNRAP. This CDR3 has 14 amino acids. Trimming took off 2 bases at V and 5 bases at J, with 12 bases between the two ends. In DNA, the CDR3 is TGTGCTAGTGGTTTGCAAGGGACATTTGAGACCCAGTACTTC. Its translation: CASGLQGTFETQYF.

V and J are TRBV5-1 and TRBJ1-2, with no clear D. This CDR3 spans 13 amino acids. The V end lost 1 base, the J end lost 2 bases, and 6 bases lay between the germline ends. Germline V gene sequence: CDR1 SGHRS, CDR2 YFSETQ. CDR3 in DNA: TGCGCCAGCAGCTTGTCAAGGAACTATGGCTACACCTTC. This sequence encodes CASSLSRNYGYTF.

This clonotype has more than one count but fewer than ten. The chain couples TRBV9 to TRBJ1-1, with 8 bases matching TRBD1. The ends lost 3 bases at V and 5 bases at J; junction bases unmatched: 12. The CDR3 contains 16 residues. Germline CDR1 and CDR2: SGDLS and YYNGEE. CDR3 in amino acids: CASSAGTGGGRTEAFF. The CDR3 region has the DNA TGTGCCAGCAGCGCCGGGACAGGAGGGGGGCGGACTGAAGCTTTCTTT.

The chain joins TRBV12-3 or TRBV12-4 to TRBJ2-1; 10 bases are shared with TRBD2. V shed 6 bases and J 10 bases; nucleotides not matched to a gene: 12. The CDR3 has 15 amino acids. The CDR3 loop is CASSPGLAPAREQFF. In DNA, the CDR3 is TGTGCCAGCAGCCCGGGACTAGCGCCAGCTCGAGAGCAGTTCTTC.

This clonotype was seen repeatedly, ten times or more. This rearrangement joins TRBV2 to TRBJ1-2; TRBD1 aligns across 7 bases. The CDR3 extends over 15 amino acids. Germline V gene data show CDR1 as SNHLY and CDR2 as FYNNEI. After removal of 4 bases from V and 0 bases from J, the junction contained 5 bases not matched to a gene. The DNA of the CDR3 is TGTGCCAGCAGTGTAAAGGGGGCGGCTAACTATGGCTACACCTTC. Its translation is CASSVKGAANYGYTF.

The V gene is TRBV15, the J gene TRBJ1-1; 9 nucleotides line up with TRBD1. The CDR3 totals 15 residues. With V trimmed by 0 bases and J by 6 bases, 5 bases remained unmatched. The germline V gene has CDR1 LNHNV and CDR2 YYDKDF (reference sequence). In nucleotides, the CDR3 is TGTGCCACCAGCAGAGAACAGGGACAGGGTTCTGAAGCTTTCTTT. It encodes CATSREQGQGSEAFF.

This clonotype was detected ten times or more. The chain recombines TRBV12-3 or TRBV12-4 with TRBJ1-4, with D perhaps matching TRBD1 (6 bases). The CDR3 has 14 residues. V was shortened by 3 bases and J by 8 bases, with 13 bases between the two germline ends. The CDR3 DNA follows: TGTGCCAGCAGTTTGTCAGGGGCTGAAGAAAAACTGTTTTTT. This gives the protein CASSLSGAEEKLFF.

This clonotype was seen many times. V and J are TRBV4-1 and TRBJ2-5, with a possible D match to TRBD2 (6 bases). CDR1 MGHRA and CDR2 YSYEKL come from the germline V gene. The V and J ends lost 6 bases and 4 bases respectively, with 18 bases between them. The CDR3 loop spans 15 amino acids. The CDR3 coding sequence is TGCGCCAGCAGAAAAGATGGGGGGTTCGGAGAGACCCAGTACTTC. Protein: CASRKDGGFGETQYF.

At least ten counts were recorded for this clonotype. This chain joins TRBV6-1 and TRBJ1-1, with D possibly being TRBD1 (5 bases). CDR3 length: 13 residues. CDR1 is MNHNS, CDR2 SASEGT, per germline. Trimming stripped 6 bases from V and 5 bases from J, with 13 bases between. The CDR3 DNA reads TGTGCCAGCAGGCCACGGGGGGGGACTGAAGCTTTCTTT. This gives the protein CASRPRGGTEAFF.

This clonotype was recorded at least ten times. The V gene is TRBV28, the J gene TRBJ1-5; no definite D call. The CDR3 has 13 residues. Germline V gives CDR1 MDHEN, CDR2 SYDVKM. The ends were cut back, 5 bases at V and 2 bases at J, with 7 bases in the middle. The CDR3 DNA reads TGTGCCAGCAGTAAGCTAGGCAATCAGCCCCAGCATTTT. As protein: CASSKLGNQPQHF.

This clonotype was seen ten or more times. V usage is TRBV4-2 and J usage is TRBJ2-2; the D gene is possibly TRBD2 (6 bases). The CDR3 is 13 amino acids. V shed 8 bases and J shed 4 bases, with 11 bases lying between them. Looked up from germline, CDR1 is LGHNA and CDR2 is YNFKEQ. The CDR3 protein is CASQISGTGELFF. CDR3 bases: TGTGCCAGCCAAATTAGCGGCACCGGGGAGCTGTTTTTT.

This clonotype was picked up a small number of times. The rearrangement joins TRBV9 to TRBJ2-1, with D possibly TRBD2 on 6 matching bases. CDR1 and CDR2 (germline): SGDLS, YYNGEE. Trimming shortened V by 4 bases and J by 1 base, and 12 bases separated the two germline ends. The CDR3 runs to 15 residues. CDR3 in amino acids: CASSSRGGSYNEQFF. The CDR3 bases are TGTGCCAGCAGCTCGAGGGGAGGATCCTACAATGAGCAGTTCTTC.

This clonotype appeared a few times. The CDR3 nucleotides read TGCGCCAGCAGCTTCGAGTTCTCTGGAAACACCATATATTTT. Protein: CASSFEFSGNTIYF. This chain connects TRBV5-1 to TRBJ1-3; D gene uncertain. With 2 bases removed from V and 0 bases from J, the gap between germline ends came to 6 bases. Germline V gene data show CDR1 as SGHRS and CDR2 as YFSETQ. This CDR3 comprises 14 residues.

This clonotype was seen many times. The V and J genes are TRBV15 and TRBJ2-1, with D unresolved. The CDR3 totals 15 residues. Germline values: CDR1 LNHNV, CDR2 YYDKDF (reference sequence). V dropped 1 base and J dropped 0 bases, with 7 bases sitting between them. CDR3 sequence (DNA): TGTGCCACCAGCAGAGGTTCGGGCTCCTACAATGAGCAGTTCTTC. It yields the protein CATSRGSGSYNEQFF.

In its sample, this clonotype was seen many times. The CDR3 is CSASGDAYRQFF. DNA for the CDR3: TGCAGTGCTAGCGGGGACGCCTATCGGCAGTTCTTC. The chain has TRBV20-1 and TRBJ2-1; D tentatively fits TRBD1 or TRBD2 (5 bases each). Germline loops: CDR1 DFQATT, CDR2 SNEGSKA (reference sequence). V was shortened by 3 bases and J by 12 bases, with 15 bases between the two germline ends. This CDR3 has 12 amino acids.

This clonotype has just a few counts. V is TRBV11-2 and J is TRBJ2-1, with 10 bases that match TRBD2. The ends lost 5 bases at V and 5 bases at J; junction bases unmatched: 6. This CDR3 has 15 residues. Germline V lookup: CDR1 SGHAT, CDR2 FQNNGV. The CDR3 here is CASSLGTSVNNEQFF. The CDR3 bases are TGTGCCAGCAGCCTTGGGACTAGCGTCAACAATGAGCAGTTCTTC.

This clonotype occurred many times. J is TRBJ2-3 and V is TRBV6-1; tentatively, D is TRBD2 (5 bases). This CDR3 region has 12 residues. Between the trimmed V and J ends, which lost 5 bases and 4 bases, there was a span of 7 bases. The germline V gene encodes CDR1 MNHNS and CDR2 SASEGT. In DNA form, the CDR3 reads TGTGCCAGCAGTAGCGGAGCAGATACGCAGTATTTT. Translated, it gives CASSSGADTQYF.

This clonotype has just a few counts. CDR3 coding DNA: TGCGCCAGCAGCTCCCCTACGTTCCACAATGAGCAGTTCTTC. This gives the protein CASSSPTFHNEQFF. The chain has TRBV5-1 and TRBJ2-1; D unclear. The V and J ends lost 3 bases and 5 bases respectively, with 12 bases between them. This CDR3 is 14 amino acids long. Per the germline V gene, CDR1 is SGHRS and CDR2 is YFSETQ.

At least ten counts were recorded for this clonotype. The chain links TRBV20-1 to TRBJ1-2; 9 positions agree with TRBD1. Trimming at V came to 1 base and at J to 1 base, leaving 7 bases not matched to a gene. CDR1 is DFQATT and CDR2 is SNEGSKA in the germline V gene (reference sequence). This CDR3 has 16 amino acids. This CDR3 reads CSARASGTGINYGYTF. The CDR3 DNA sequence: TGCAGTGCTAGAGCAAGCGGGACAGGGATTAACTATGGCTACACCTTC.

In this sample, this clonotype is medium-sized. This sequence joins TRBV20-1 and TRBJ2-1; D is perhaps TRBD2 (6 bases). The ends were cut back, 5 bases at V and 3 bases at J, with 14 bases in the middle. There are 14 residues in the CDR3. In germline, CDR1 is DFQATT, CDR2 SNEGSKA (reference sequence). CDR3 bases: TGCAGTGCTCGATTAGCGGACCTCTACAATGAGCAGTTCTTC. Amino acid sequence: CSARLADLYNEQFF.

This clonotype appeared many times. The chain recombines TRBV4-1 with TRBJ2-7; no definite D call. Trimming pared 0 bases from V and 2 bases from J, leaving 5 bases between. CDR3 length: 13 residues. Germline loops: CDR1 MGHRA, CDR2 YSYEKL. CDR3 in amino acids: CASSQEQTYEQYF. The CDR3 DNA reads TGCGCCAGCAGCCAAGAGCAGACCTACGAGCAGTACTTC.